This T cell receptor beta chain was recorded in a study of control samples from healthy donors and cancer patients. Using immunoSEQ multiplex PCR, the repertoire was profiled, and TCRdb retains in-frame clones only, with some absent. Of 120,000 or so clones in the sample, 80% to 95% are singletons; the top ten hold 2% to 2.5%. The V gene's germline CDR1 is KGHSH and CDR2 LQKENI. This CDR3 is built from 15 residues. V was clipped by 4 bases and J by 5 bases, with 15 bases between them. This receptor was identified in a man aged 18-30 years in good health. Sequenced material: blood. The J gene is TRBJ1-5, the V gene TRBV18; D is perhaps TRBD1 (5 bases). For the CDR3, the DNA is TGTGCCAGCTCACTGTTGGAAGGGGCGGATCAGCCCCAGCATTTT. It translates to CASSLLEGADQPQHF.